The clone carrying this T cell receptor beta chain appeared once. This CDR3 has 14 amino acids. This entry belongs to a study of T cell changes during pregnancy in multiple sclerosis. Assay used: immunoSEQ multiplex PCR; TCRdb lists only in-frame clones, some missing. The repertoire includes some 110,000 clones, roughly 90% of them detected once, and around 1.5% sits in the top ten. Sequencing was performed on peripheral blood, taken after pregnancy. This TCR came from a female donor with multiple sclerosis, enrolled in a pregnancy study. V and J are TRBV23-1 and TRBJ2-1; D gene uncertain. TRBV23-1 is an ORF for which the function is uncertain. This chain's CDR3 is CGHFGRPRYNEQFF. The CDR3 region has the DNA TGCGGACACTTTGGTCGGCCCCGCTACAATGAGCAGTTCTTC.